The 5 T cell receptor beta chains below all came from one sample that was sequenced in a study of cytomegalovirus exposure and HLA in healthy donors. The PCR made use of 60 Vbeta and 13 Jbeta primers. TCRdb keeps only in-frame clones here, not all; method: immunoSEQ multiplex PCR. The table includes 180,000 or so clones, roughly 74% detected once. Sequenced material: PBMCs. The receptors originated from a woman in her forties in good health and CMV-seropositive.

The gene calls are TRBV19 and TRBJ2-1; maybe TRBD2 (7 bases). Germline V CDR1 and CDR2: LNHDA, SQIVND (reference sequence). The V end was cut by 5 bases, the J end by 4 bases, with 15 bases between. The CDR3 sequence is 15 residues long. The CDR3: CASSPEGGRYNEQFF. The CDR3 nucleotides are TGTGCCAGTAGTCCCGAGGGGGGGCGGTACAATGAGCAGTTCTTC. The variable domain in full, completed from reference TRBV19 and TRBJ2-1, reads DGGITQSPKYLFRKEGQNVTLSCEQNLNHDAMYWYRQDPGQGLRLIYYSQIVNDFQKGDIAEGYSVSREKKESFPLTVTSAQKNPTAFYLCASSPEGGRYNEQFFGPGTRLTVL.

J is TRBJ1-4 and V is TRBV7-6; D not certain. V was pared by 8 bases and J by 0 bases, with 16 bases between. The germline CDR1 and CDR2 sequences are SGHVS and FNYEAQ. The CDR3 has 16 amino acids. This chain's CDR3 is CASGRADGTTNEKLFF. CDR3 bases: TGTGCCAGCGGGAGAGCCGATGGTACAACTAATGAAAAACTGTTTTTT.

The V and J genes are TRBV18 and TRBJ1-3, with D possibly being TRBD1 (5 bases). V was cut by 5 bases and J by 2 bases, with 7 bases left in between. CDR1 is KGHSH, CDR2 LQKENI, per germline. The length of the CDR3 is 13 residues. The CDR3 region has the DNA TGTGCCAGCTCAAAGGGGACTGGAAACACCATATATTTT. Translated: CASSKGTGNTIYF. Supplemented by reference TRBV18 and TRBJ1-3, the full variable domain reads NAGVMQNPRHLVRRRGQEARLRCSPMKGHSHVYWYRQLPEEGLKFMVYLQKENIIDESGMPKERFSAEFPKEGPSILRIQQVVRGDSAAYFCASSKGTGNTIYFGEGSWLTVV.

The chain's CDR3 is CASSFPGTGAYEQYF. The CDR3, as DNA: TGTGCCAGCAGCTTCCCCGGGACAGGGGCCTACGAGCAGTACTTC. V gene TRBV5-8 combines with J gene TRBJ2-5; TRBD1 matches at 10 bases. Matching the DNA end better, TRBJ2-7 makes the J call doubtful. This CDR3 comprises 15 residues. Germline V gene lookup returns CDR1 SGHTS and CDR2 YDEGEE.

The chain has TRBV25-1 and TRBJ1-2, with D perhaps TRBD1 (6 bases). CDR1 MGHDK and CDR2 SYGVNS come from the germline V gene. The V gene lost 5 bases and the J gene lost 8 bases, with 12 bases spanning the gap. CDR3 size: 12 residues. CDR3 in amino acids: CASSRGISGYTF. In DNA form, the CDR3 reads TGTGCCAGCAGTAGGGGGATTTCCGGCTACACCTTC.